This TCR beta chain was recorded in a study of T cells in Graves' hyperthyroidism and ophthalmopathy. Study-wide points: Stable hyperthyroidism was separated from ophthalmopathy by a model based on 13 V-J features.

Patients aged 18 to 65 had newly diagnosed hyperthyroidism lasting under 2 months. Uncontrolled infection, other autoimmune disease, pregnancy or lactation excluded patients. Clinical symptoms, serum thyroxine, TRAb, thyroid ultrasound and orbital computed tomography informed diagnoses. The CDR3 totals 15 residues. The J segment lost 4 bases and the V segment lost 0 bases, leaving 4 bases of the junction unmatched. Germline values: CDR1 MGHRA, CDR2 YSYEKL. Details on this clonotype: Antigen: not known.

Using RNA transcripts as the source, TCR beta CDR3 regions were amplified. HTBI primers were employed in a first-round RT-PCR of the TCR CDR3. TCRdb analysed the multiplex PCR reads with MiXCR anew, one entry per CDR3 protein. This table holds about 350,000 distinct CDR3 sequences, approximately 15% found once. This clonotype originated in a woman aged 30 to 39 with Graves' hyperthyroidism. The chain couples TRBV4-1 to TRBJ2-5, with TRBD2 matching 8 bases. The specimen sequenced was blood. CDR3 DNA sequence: TGCGCCAGCAGCCAAGATGGGGCGGGGGGAGAGACCCAGTACTTC. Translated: CASSQDGAGGETQYF.